These 11 T cell receptor beta chains originate from one sample sequenced in a study of shared clonotypes between healthy human individuals. Here immunoSEQ multiplex PCR was the method, and the copy in TCRdb shows in-frame clones only, minus some. The sample includes fewer than 1 million clones, roughly 96% of them seen just once. Naive CD8 cells lacked CD45RO, underwent positive selection for CCR7 and left out terminally differentiated effector memory CD45RA+ cells. The sequencing sample was made of naive CD8+ T cells sorted from blood. These TCRs come from a man aged 25 to 40 in good health.

The chain employs TRBV15 and TRBJ2-7; D ambiguous. The V end lost 6 bases, the J end lost 3 bases, and 9 bases lay between the germline ends. CDR1 and CDR2 from the germline V gene are LNHNV and YYDKDF (reference sequence). The CDR3 is 12 amino acids. The CDR3 spells CATSEGYYEQYF. The DNA of the CDR3 is TGTGCCACCAGTGAAGGTTACTACGAGCAGTACTTC. Drawing the rest from reference TRBV15 and TRBJ2-7, the complete variable domain is DAMVIQNPRYQVTQFGKPVTLSCSQTLNHNVMYWYQQKSSQAPKLLFHYYDKDFNNEADTPDNFQSRRPNTSFCFLDIRSPGLGDTAMYLCATSEGYYEQYFGPGTRLTVT.

This clone occurred once. This rearrangement joins TRBV14 to TRBJ2-3; 8 positions match TRBD2. In germline, CDR1 is SGHDN, CDR2 FVKESK. The CDR3 extends over 18 amino acids. V lost 0 bases to trimming and J lost 1 base; unmatched junction nucleotides: 9. The CDR3 DNA reads as TGTGCCAGCAGCCAAGATCTCTGGCTAGCGGGTGGCACAGATACGCAGTATTTT. Translation gives CASSQDLWLAGGTDTQYF.

This clone came up once. This rearrangement joins TRBV11-2 to TRBJ2-6, with D maybe TRBD2 (5 bases). From germline, CDR1 is SGHAT and CDR2 FQNNGV. Trimming removed 4 bases at V and 4 bases at J, with 17 bases between. The CDR3 contains 17 residues. The CDR3 protein is CASSSRTAPGGANVLTF. For the CDR3, the DNA is TGTGCCAGCAGCTCACGGACCGCGCCGGGGGGGGCCAACGTCCTGACTTTC.

The rearrangement links TRBV5-1 to TRBJ2-7; D is unclear. CDR1 SGHRS and CDR2 YFSETQ come from the germline V gene. Trimming took off 2 bases at V and 1 base at J, with 10 bases between the two ends. The CDR3 consists of 14 residues. CDR3 in amino acids: CASSLTLGSYEQYF. CDR3 sequence (DNA): TGCGCCAGCAGCTTAACCCTGGGTTCCTACGAGCAGTACTTC.

The rearrangement links TRBV27 to TRBJ1-1; D remains unclear. Germline V gives CDR1 MNHEY, CDR2 SMNVEV (reference sequence). The CDR3 has 15 amino acids. The V and J ends lost 6 bases and 4 bases respectively, with 18 bases between them. The CDR3 is CASRTASSLSTEAFF. The CDR3 DNA is TGTGCCAGCAGGACCGCCTCATCGTTGTCCACTGAAGCTTTCTTT.

To note about this clone: Additional DNA sequences in this sample encode the identical CDR3. The genes are TRBV6-5 and TRBJ2-7; the D gene is possibly TRBD1 (5 bases). Germline lookup yields CDR1 MNHEY and CDR2 SVGAGI. V was pared by 4 bases and J by 3 bases, with 7 bases between. The CDR3 is 12 residues long. CDR3 residues: CASSFDSYEQYF. The CDR3 DNA reads as TGTGCCAGCAGTTTCGACAGCTACGAGCAGTACTTC.

The chain is built from TRBV11-2 and TRBJ2-5, with 8 bases that match TRBD2. CDR1 SGHAT and CDR2 FQNNGV come from the germline V gene. The CDR3 spans 16 residues. Trimming at V came to 1 base and at J to 3 bases, leaving 7 bases not matched to a gene. The CDR3 loop is CASSLAGQAGEETQYF. The CDR3, as DNA: TGTGCCAGCAGCTTAGCAGGGCAAGCGGGAGAAGAGACCCAGTACTTC.

Comments on this clone: An end of the junction differs from the germline gene, which may be a read error. The chain combines TRBV7-7 with TRBJ2-3; no definite D call. Per germline, CDR1 SSHAT and CDR2 FNYEAQ (reference sequence). The CDR3 consists of 15 residues. The CDR3 sequence: CASSLASGFTDTQYF. CDR3 nucleotides: TGTGCTAGCAGCTTAGCTTCCGGGTTCACAGATACGCAGTATTTT.

V is TRBV25-1 and J is TRBJ2-2; D is unclear. Deletions cut 7 bases from V and 5 bases from J, with 11 bases between. This CDR3 has 13 amino acids. Germline CDR1 reads MGHDK; CDR2 reads SYGVNS. The CDR3 loop is CASTFGGTGELFF. CDR3 in DNA: TGTGCCAGCACCTTCGGTGGGACCGGGGAGCTGTTTTTT.

The table lists this clone with a few counts. The chain carries TRBV25-1 and TRBJ1-5; 8 nucleotides align to TRBD1. The junction had 8 bases not matched to a gene; V was cut back by 9 bases and J by 4 bases. CDR3 length: 14 amino acids. Germline V gene lookup returns CDR1 MGHDK and CDR2 SYGVNS. CDR3 residues: CASKGQGINQPQHF. The CDR3 DNA reads as TGTGCCAGTAAAGGACAGGGAATTAATCAGCCCCAGCATTTT. The whole variable domain, filled in from reference TRBV25-1 and TRBJ1-5, reads EADIYQTPRYLVIGTGKKITLECSQTMGHDKMYWYQQDPGMELHLIHYSYGVNSTEKGDLSSESTVSRIRTEHFPLTLESARPSHTSQYLCASKGQGINQPQHFGDGTRLSIL.

This clone was counted a single time. CDR3 protein: CASSLESEQFF. The CDR3 DNA reads TGTGCCAGCAGCTTGGAAAGTGAGCAGTTCTTC. The chain combines TRBV5-6 with TRBJ2-1; D remains unclear. Trimming took off 0 bases at V and 9 bases at J, with 4 bases between the two ends. From germline, CDR1 is SGHDT and CDR2 YYEEEE. The CDR3 runs 11 residues.